Described below is a single TCR beta chain sequence and its context. The clone's antigen remains unknown. No quality values exist for individual bases; no much larger clone is one base distant. The CDR3, cysteine through phenylalanine, is 17 amino acids long. Of the read, only the CDR3 DNA is kept; its 51 bases are in frame from base 1. V is reduced by 0 bases and J by 7 bases, leaving a spacing of 21 bases between them. CDR1 is given as MGHRA and CDR2 as YSYEKL, both from the germline V gene. The sample originates from a study of vaccination and CD4 T cells after COVID-19 (dated by TCRdb to between 2022 and 2023). About the full investigation: Convalescent patients had a positive SARS-CoV-2 result on nasal swab PCR, and of these patients, fewer than ten had mild disease and one had severe disease. In the convalescent cohort there were six males and four females, among whom were two Hispanic individuals, seven Caucasians, two Asians and one multiracial person. Two doses of either the Pfizer-BioNTech BNT162b2 vaccine (n=8) or the Moderna mRNA-1273 vaccine (n=2) were administered to participants. Post-COVID blood samples were collected from convalescent patients a median of about 92 days after diagnosis, with a range of about 35 to 180 days. Post-vaccine blood samples were collected a median of approximately 68 days after the second vaccine dose, ranging from 14 to 241 days. Culture stimuli were overlapping spike peptide pools from SARS-CoV-2 and from the common cold coronaviruses HCoV-NL63, HCoV-OC43 and HCoV-229E. In control cultures, a CEFX viral epitope pool was used as positive control, an HIV-1 Nef peptide pool was used as negative control, or no peptide was added. The spike-specific CD4+ TCR repertoire was compared before and after mRNA vaccination in approximately ten COVID-19 convalescent patients and a handful of infection-naive healthy vaccine recipients. The full study reports these points: Of the vaccine-specific clones in convalescent patients, 304 of 307, or nearly all, reacted only to SARS-CoV-2 spike and did not cross-react with common cold coronaviruses. Among the post-vaccine SARS-CoV-2-reactive clones in convalescent patients, a median 86.3% showed up only after vaccination, which suggests vaccine-specific priming. The median number of SARS-CoV-2-reactive clonotypes rose from about 23 after infection to some 37 after vaccination, but the change was not significant. Only a relatively small number of convalescent patients were included in the study, and early timepoints following natural infection were not analyzed.

Per the publication, the treatment or condition label means: approximately nine-day PBMC culture with coronavirus spike peptide pools or control peptides (ViraFEST assay). The ViraFEST assay, used in the study, expanded antigen-specific T cells with peptide pools and then identified the expanded clonotypes through TCR sequencing. The convalescent patients' positive SARS-CoV-2 PCR tests were from March to December 2020, which was before the Alpha, Beta and Delta variants emerged in the United States. PBMCs were cultured at around 2.2 million per well in IMDM supplemented with around 5% human AB serum and 8.5 to 10 IU/ml IL-2, with approximately 10 ug/ml peptide pools added. On days 3 and 7, half of the culture medium was replaced with fresh IL-2-containing medium. After about 11 days of culture, CD4+ T cells were isolated by negative selection using the EasySep CD4+ T cell isolation kit. Ficoll-Paque Plus gradient centrifugation was used to isolate PBMCs from whole blood, and the isolated PBMCs were then either used fresh or cryopreserved at -140C. Triplicate wells were generally used for each culture condition.

Library creation used PCR. DNA from cultured CD4+ T cells was subjected to TCR sequencing with the Oncomine TCR Beta short-read assay at the Johns Hopkins FTIC core. The QIAamp micro DNA kit was used to extract genomic DNA from the cultured CD4+ T cells. Oncomine TCR Beta libraries made from cultured CD4+ T cells were pooled using unique dual indexes and sequenced on an Illumina iSeq 100. Concerning the study's data processing: Non-productive sequences were removed, and CDR3s not starting with C, not ending with F or W, or shorter than 7 amino acids were discarded. The MANAFEST web application identified antigen-specific clonotypes by comparing peptide-stimulated wells against reference wells and other culture wells. An FDR below 0.05, an odds ratio above 5, and a productive frequency above 0.1% in at least two of three replicate wells were required for clones to be considered positive. Cross-reactive clonotypes were defined as significantly expanded in both SARS-CoV-2 spike wells and at least one common cold coronavirus spike condition. Similarity between CDR3 sequences was evaluated in R version 3.6.1 using Levenshtein distances (stringdist) and unrooted phylogenetic trees (ape). Through fastp at Q25 and MiXCR, TCRdb rebuilt clones from the public reads, retaining in-frame beta chains. Merged by CDR3 protein, the rows form single entries marked with the most common genes and DNA. None of the V and J calls come from the authors' own analysis; TCRdb made them. The sample data list 15,000 to 25,000 distinct CDR3 sequences, and around 60% of these were observed just once. 8% to 9% of the sample is in the top ten clones.

The chain joins TRBV4-1 to TRBJ1-2; possibly the D gene is TRBD1, per 6 matching bases. This sequence was found in a human donor who had recovered from COVID-19. Sequences were derived from CD4+ T cells from blood, cultured in vitro, sampled after SARS-CoV-2 vaccination. The encoded CDR3 is CASSQESDSRGYSGYTF. In nucleotide form, the sequence is TGCGCCAGCAGCCAAGAATCTGACTCCAGGGGCTACAGTGGCTACACCTTC.